The 22 T cell receptor beta chains in this list originate from one sample, sequenced in a study of response to subunit inactivated influenza vaccine. Each CDR3 protein gets one entry after TCRdb re-called the RT-PCR reads with MiXCR. The sample includes about 500,000 distinct CDR3 sequences, 15% to 20% of them seen just once. This material consisted of CD4+ T cells sorted from PBMCs, taken roughly 24 months after vaccination. The receptor source for this set is a man aged 45 to 70 who received an inactivated influenza vaccine.

A few counts support this clonotype. The chain carries TRBV29-1 and TRBJ1-2, with TRBD1 matching 9 bases. V gave up 7 bases and J gave up 7 bases; unmatched junction bases: 7. From germline, CDR1 is SQVTM and CDR2 ANQGSEA. This CDR3 comprises 12 residues. DNA for the CDR3: TGCAGCGCCGAGGGACAGGGCCTTGGCTACACCTTC. Encoded protein: CSAEGQGLGYTF.

V and J are TRBV4-1 and TRBJ2-4; 7 bases fit TRBD1. The CDR3 extends over 16 amino acids. Germline CDR1 reads MGHRA; CDR2 reads YSYEKL. Trimming removed 1 base from V and 3 bases from J; junction bases left unmatched: 6. The CDR3 reads CASSQGPRQGKNIQYF. In nucleotides, the CDR3 is TGCGCCAGCAGCCAAGGGCCGAGACAGGGCAAAAACATTCAGTACTTC.

CDR3 in DNA: TGTGCCAGCAGCCCCGACCGCGGACGGCCAAACACTGAAGCTTTCTTT. Translating gives CASSPDRGRPNTEAFF. The chain links TRBV7-2 to TRBJ1-1; D remains unclear. Germline loops: CDR1 SGHTA, CDR2 FQGNSA. V dropped 5 bases and J dropped 2 bases, with 18 bases sitting between them. The CDR3 has 16 residues.

The V and J genes are TRBV18 and TRBJ1-5; the match to TRBD1 covers 7 bases. The CDR3 runs to 14 residues. The germline V gene has CDR1 KGHSH and CDR2 LQKENI. Losses at the gene ends were 5 bases for V and 3 bases for J; bases not matched to a gene: 4. The CDR3 DNA sequence: TGTGCCAGCTCAACGACAGGGAACAATCAGCCCCAGCATTTT. Residues: CASSTTGNNQPQHF.

This clonotype occurred a few times. The chain has TRBV4-2 and TRBJ1-3; 7 bases align to TRBD1. V gave up 0 bases and J gave up 2 bases; unmatched junction bases: 7. The germline CDR1 and CDR2 sequences are LGHNA and YNFKEQ. The length of the CDR3 is 17 residues. Here the CDR3 reads CASSQDRGLAAGNTIYF. DNA for the CDR3: TGTGCCAGCAGCCAAGATAGGGGGCTCGCAGCTGGAAACACCATATATTTT.

The rearrangement uses TRBV6-1 and TRBJ2-7, with D perhaps matching TRBD1 (6 bases). In germline, CDR1 is MNHNS, CDR2 SASEGT. The germline V and J ends were trimmed by 6 bases and 4 bases, with 13 bases remaining between them. There are 13 residues in the CDR3. DNA of the CDR3: TGTGCCAGCAGACTTTCACAGGGATACGAGCAGTACTTC. This encodes CASRLSQGYEQYF.

The V and J genes are TRBV28 and TRBJ1-5, with TRBD1 identical over 7 bases. This CDR3 is built from 15 residues. Per the germline V gene, CDR1 is MDHEN and CDR2 is SYDVKM. V lost 6 bases to trimming and J lost 1 base; unmatched junction nucleotides: 6. CDR3: CASRSTGRSNQPQHF. The DNA of the CDR3 is TGTGCCAGCAGATCGACAGGGAGAAGCAATCAGCCCCAGCATTTT.

The gene calls are TRBV29-1 and TRBJ2-7, with 9 bases aligning to TRBD1. Germline V gene data show CDR1 as SQVTM and CDR2 as ANQGSEA. This CDR3 has 13 residues. V lost 3 bases and J lost 7; bases outside the gene matches: 7. As DNA, the CDR3 is TGCAGCGTTGACCTGGACAGGGGCGAAGAGCAGTACTTC. Protein product: CSVDLDRGEEQYF.

The chain carries TRBV7-3 and TRBJ2-3; 11 nucleotides align to TRBD2. V lost 3 bases to trimming and J lost 5 bases; unmatched junction nucleotides: 4. CDR1 and CDR2 (germline): SGHTA, FQGTGA. The CDR3 runs 15 residues. The CDR3 loop is CASSFTGTSGDTQYF. The CDR3 bases are TGTGCCAGCAGCTTTACCGGGACTAGCGGAGATACGCAGTATTTT.

A few counts support this clonotype. The chain is built from TRBV7-2 and TRBJ1-4; TRBD1 aligns across 9 bases. Germline V gene data show CDR1 as SGHTA and CDR2 as FQGNSA. Trimming took 5 bases from V and 10 from J; bases not matched to a gene: 8. The CDR3 sequence is 14 residues long. The CDR3 here is CASSPQGQGGKLFF. CDR3 bases: TGTGCCAGCAGCCCTCAGGGACAGGGCGGAAAACTGTTTTTT.

This clonotype was observed a handful of times. The rearrangement uses TRBV6-5 and TRBJ2-7, with 7 bases fitting TRBD2. Per the germline V gene, CDR1 is MNHEY and CDR2 is SVGAGI. This CDR3 contains 15 residues. With V trimmed by 2 bases and J by 2 bases, 6 bases remained unmatched. The CDR3 sequence: CASSYDRGETYEQYF. The CDR3 coding sequence is TGTGCCAGCAGTTACGATCGGGGGGAAACCTACGAGCAGTACTTC.

This clonotype was seen only a few times. This chain uses TRBV5-6 with TRBJ2-5; 12 bases align to TRBD2. Germline loops: CDR1 SGHDT, CDR2 YYEEEE. V was clipped by 4 bases and J by 2 bases; unmatched bases: 6. This CDR3 is built from 16 residues. The CDR3 region is CASSQRLAGVQETQYF. Here the CDR3 DNA reads TGTGCCAGCAGCCAGCGACTAGCGGGAGTACAAGAGACCCAGTACTTC.

The genes are TRBV24-1 and TRBJ2-3; D call uncertain. Germline lookup yields CDR1 KGHDR and CDR2 SFDVKD. The V end was cut by 9 bases, the J end by 2 bases, with 14 bases between. The CDR3 is 14 residues long. CDR3 DNA: TGTGCCACCTCGGAGTCAGGCGCCACAGATACGCAGTATTTT. This translates into CATSESGATDTQYF.

This clonotype was recorded a few times. This chain uses TRBV29-1 with TRBJ1-5; D might be TRBD1 (5 bases). The V end was cut by 4 bases, the J end by 4 bases, with 8 bases between. The CDR3 loop spans 12 amino acids. Germline V gives CDR1 SQVTM, CDR2 ANQGSEA. CDR3 sequence reads: CSVAGGNQPQHF. DNA of the CDR3: TGCAGCGTTGCGGGGGGGAATCAGCCCCAGCATTTT.

This clonotype came up a few times. V is TRBV20-1 and J is TRBJ2-5; the match to TRBD1 covers 7 bases. Germline CDR1 and CDR2: DFQATT and SNEGSKA (reference sequence). J lost 4 bases, V lost 0 bases, and 5 bases had no gene match. The CDR3 sequence is 14 residues long. The CDR3 region is CSARDFKGAETQYF. CDR3 DNA: TGCAGTGCTAGAGATTTTAAGGGGGCAGAGACCCAGTACTTC.

This clonotype came up a few times. The chain is built from TRBV20-1 and TRBJ2-7, with 8 bases matching TRBD2. The CDR3 spans 14 residues. V trimming: 5 bases; J trimming: 4 bases; junction bases outside the gene matches: 10. From germline, CDR1 is DFQATT and CDR2 SNEGSKA (reference sequence). CDR3: CSAYPASGSYEQYF. The CDR3, as DNA: TGCAGTGCTTATCCCGCGAGCGGGAGTTACGAGCAGTACTTC.

The rearrangement uses TRBV20-1 and TRBJ2-7; 9 bases fit TRBD1. V was pared by 2 bases and J by 6 bases, with 5 bases of the junction left unmatched. The CDR3 is 13 amino acids. Germline-derived CDR1 and CDR2 are DFQATT and SNEGSKA (reference sequence). The CDR3 here is CSARPPTGGEQYF. The CDR3 DNA reads as TGCAGTGCTAGACCTCCGACAGGGGGCGAGCAGTACTTC.

The chain combines TRBV29-1 with TRBJ1-2; D call uncertain. Trimming pared 3 bases from V and 8 bases from J, leaving 10 bases between. CDR1 is SQVTM and CDR2 is ANQGSEA in the germline V gene. This CDR3 is 11 amino acids long. The CDR3, as DNA: TGCAGCGTTGATCTGGGGTCCGGCTACACCTTC. Its protein product is CSVDLGSGYTF. The whole variable domain, filled in from reference TRBV29-1 and TRBJ1-2, reads SAVISQKPSRDICQRGTSLTIQCQVDSQVTMMFWYRQQPGQSLTLIATANQGSEATYESGFVIDKFPISRPNLTFSTLTVSNMSPEDSSIYLCSVDLGSGYTFGSGTRLTVV.

This clonotype was detected a few times. The chain couples TRBV28 to TRBJ2-5; TRBD1 is a possible D gene (5 bases). With 2 bases removed from V and 4 bases from J, the gap between germline ends came to 17 bases. CDR3 length equals 16 residues. The germline V gene has CDR1 MDHEN and CDR2 SYDVKM. The CDR3 nucleotides are TGTGCCAGCAGTTTAGCCCCCACAGGTCGAGCAGAGACCCAGTACTTC. Translating gives CASSLAPTGRAETQYF.

The chain combines TRBV7-9 with TRBJ2-7; possibly TRBD1 for D (6 bases). Trimming cost V 6 bases and J 0 bases, with 12 bases left between them. This CDR3 region has 14 residues. Germline V gene lookup returns CDR1 SEHNR and CDR2 FQNEAQ (reference sequence). CDR3 coding DNA: TGTGCCAGCAGACAGGACAGAAGCTCCTACGAGCAGTACTTC. Its translation: CASRQDRSSYEQYF. The full variable domain, rest sourced from reference TRBV7-9 and TRBJ2-7, is DTGVSQNPRHKITKRGQNVTFRCDPISEHNRLYWYRQTLGQGPEFLTYFQNEAQLEKSRLLSDRFSAERPKGSFSTLEIQRTEQGDSAMYLCASRQDRSSYEQYFGPGTRLTVT.

This clonotype came up a few times. The rearrangement links TRBV15 to TRBJ1-2, with D possibly matching TRBD1 (6 bases). V lost 4 bases, J lost 0 bases, and 9 bases lay in between. Looked up from germline, CDR1 is LNHNV and CDR2 is YYDKDF (reference sequence). The CDR3 contains 14 residues. This CDR3 reads CATSTRTANYGYTF. CDR3 bases: TGTGCCACCAGCACCCGGACAGCTAACTATGGCTACACCTTC.

In this sample, this clonotype turned up a few times. The chain combines TRBV7-9 with TRBJ2-7, with a tentative D call TRBD2 (7 bases). The V end lost 4 bases, the J end lost 5 bases, and 21 bases lay between the germline ends. Looked up from germline, CDR1 is SEHNR and CDR2 is FQNEAQ (reference sequence). The CDR3 contains 16 residues. The CDR3 DNA reads TGTGCCAGCAGCTACGAGGGGGGGGTTACTGGGGACGAGCAGTACTTC. Translation: CASSYEGGVTGDEQYF.